Reported below is one TCR beta chain. What it binds is not known. Patients aged 18 to 65 had newly diagnosed hyperthyroidism lasting under 2 months. The CDR3 is made up of 14 amino acids. Germline CDR1 is SGHVS and CDR2 is FNYEAQ. Trimming pared 5 bases from V and 4 bases from J, leaving 15 bases between. This sample stems from a study of T cells in Graves' hyperthyroidism and ophthalmopathy. Study outcomes and limitations: Model predictions of ophthalmopathy came a median 6.5 months before onset.

What was amplified from RNA transcripts were TCR beta CDR3 regions. A set of HTBI primers served as the primers for a first-round RT-PCR of the TCR CDR3. MiXCR, applied by TCRdb to the multiplex PCR reads, yields one record per CDR3 protein. The data show approximately 400,000 distinct CDR3 sequences, approximately 25% seen once. The clonotype comes from a man in his forties or fifties with Graves' hyperthyroidism. This chain uses TRBV7-6 with TRBJ2-7; D is possibly TRBD2 (5 bases). Sequenced: blood. The CDR3 DNA reads as TGTGCCAGCAGCCAAGTCCCGGGAATTTACGAGCAGTACTTC. Translating it yields CASSQVPGIYEQYF.